The T cell receptor (beta chain) described here comes from a study of blood T cell repertoires in COVID-19. Study at large: Spain, Italy and the United States supplied samples that represented acute and convalescent COVID-19. The analysed material was cDNA or gDNA that came from T cells, B-cell-depleted T cells, or PBMCs.

The CDR3 is made up of 15 amino acids. V shed 1 base, J shed 5 bases, and the junction held 6 bases outside the gene matches. Germline V gene sequence: CDR1 MNHNS, CDR2 SASEGT. Participants were placed into cohorts based on the clinical history they reported. The method was immunoSEQ multiplex PCR; TCRdb's version includes in-frame clones alone and lacks a portion of them. Among 150,000 to 200,000 clones listed, more than 75% were seen once. This clonotype was obtained from a human donor with acute COVID-19. The donor label of this sample is uncertain. V and J are TRBV6-1 and TRBJ1-2; 8 nucleotides agree with TRBD1. Material for sequencing was PBMCs or T cells enriched from blood (not recorded which). CDR3 amino acids: CASSEGRGRMYGYTF. CDR3 in DNA: TGTGCCAGCAGTGAAGGCAGGGGGCGCATGTATGGCTACACCTTC.